The 21 T cell receptor beta chains listed next were all sequenced from one sample in a study of blood T cells in healthy people across ages. A J-beta primer mix and a sample-barcoded 5' primer were used in a second PCR of about 7 to 12 cycles. TCRdb re-called the 5' RACE reads with MiXCR, one entry per CDR3 protein. The repertoire holds 600,000 or so distinct CDR3 sequences, with approximately 30% as singletons. Sequenced sample: blood. The receptors were sampled from a woman older than 75 in good health.

A word on this clonotype: Being one base from a much bigger clone, this may be a read error. The gene calls are TRBV9 and TRBJ2-2, with D perhaps being TRBD1 or TRBD2 (5 bases each). Per germline, CDR1 SGDLS and CDR2 YYNGEE. There are 15 residues in the CDR3. The CDR3 is CVSSPTGADTGELFF. As DNA, the CDR3 is TGTGTCAGCAGCCCTACAGGAGCGGACACCGGGGAGCTGTTTTTT.

At least ten counts were recorded for this clonotype. V gene TRBV6-6 combines with J gene TRBJ2-7, with D maybe TRBD1 (6 bases). This CDR3 has 11 residues. V was pared by 10 bases and J by 3 bases, with 10 bases between. Germline V gene lookup returns CDR1 MNHNY and CDR2 SVGAGI (reference sequence). CDR3 sequence: CAMGRGYEQYF. CDR3 sequence (DNA): TGTGCCATGGGCAGGGGCTACGAGCAGTACTTC.

This clonotype was found a few times. The V gene is TRBV9, the J gene TRBJ2-3; D is perhaps TRBD1 (6 bases). Trimming removed 0 bases at V and 6 bases at J, with 23 bases between. In germline, CDR1 is SGDLS, CDR2 YYNGEE. CDR3 length: 18 residues. CDR3 DNA sequence: TGTGCCAGCAGCGTAGGGTTGGGGACACCGGGATGGGAGGATACGCAGTATTTT. Amino acid sequence: CASSVGLGTPGWEDTQYF.

The J gene is TRBJ1-4, the V gene TRBV20-1; D gene uncertain. The germline CDR1 and CDR2 sequences are DFQATT and SNEGSKA (reference sequence). This CDR3 spans 14 amino acids. CDR3 region: CNVAVGATNEKLFF. The CDR3 nucleotides read TGCAATGTAGCTGTGGGCGCGACTAATGAAAAACTGTTTTTT.

This clonotype was counted at least ten times. J is TRBJ2-1 and V is TRBV29-1; TRBD2 matches 16 bases. J was trimmed by 3 bases and V by 5 bases; bases with no gene match: 7. This CDR3 comprises 17 residues. Germline assignment: CDR1 SQVTM and CDR2 ANQGSEA. CDR3 bases: TGCAGCGTTAGGGGACTAGCGGGGGGGGACGTCTACAATGAGCAGTTCTTC. It yields the protein CSVRGLAGGDVYNEQFF.

This clonotype was picked up one time. A read error may be the cause here, since a much bigger clone is one base away. The chain couples TRBV2 to TRBJ1-6, with no clear D. The length of the CDR3 is 15 residues. The germline gives CDR1 SNHLY, CDR2 FYNNEI. With 5 bases removed from V and 3 bases from J, the gap between germline ends came to 11 bases. For the CDR3, the DNA is TGTGCCAGCAGTAAGGAGACTGGCTATAATTCACCCCTCCACTTT. This translates into CASSKETGYNSPLHF.

To note about this clonotype: This may be a read error, as it is one base from a much larger clone. The chain employs TRBV5-4 and TRBJ2-1; D might be TRBD1 (6 bases). CDR1 and CDR2 (germline): SGHNT, YYREEE (reference sequence). The CDR3 sequence is 15 residues long. The CDR3 protein is CAIDSRDTKRNELFF. CDR3 DNA: TGTGCCATTGACTCCCGGGACACCAAAAGGAATGAGCTGTTCTTC. Full variable domain (rest looked up from reference TRBV5-4 and TRBJ2-1): ETGVTQSPTHLIKTRGQQVTLRCSSQSGHNTVSWYQQALGQGPQFIFQYYREEENGRGNFPPRFSGLQFPNYSSELNVNALELDDSALYLCAIDSRDTKRNELFFGPGTRLTVL.

The V gene is TRBV5-1, the J gene TRBJ1-1; a possible D gene is TRBD1 (6 bases). Per the germline V gene, CDR1 is SGHRS and CDR2 is YFSETQ. The CDR3 is 11 amino acids. V lost 2 bases and J 14 bases, leaving 13 bases between the germline ends. The CDR3 region is CASSLDRIYFF. In DNA, the CDR3 is TGCGCCAGCAGCTTAGACAGGATCTACTTCTTT.

This clonotype turned up a few times. The V gene is TRBV6-2 or TRBV6-3, the J gene TRBJ2-5; TRBD2 might be the D (5 bases). The J call is uncertain, as TRBJ2-7 better fits the DNA end. Germline V gene sequence: CDR1 MNHEY, CDR2 SVGEGT. This CDR3 spans 16 amino acids. For the CDR3, the DNA is TGTGCCAGCAGTCACATCCGAGAGGAGGCCACCTACGAGCAGTACTTC. Translating it yields CASSHIREEATYEQYF.

In regard to this clonotype: Just one base apart from a much larger clone, this may be a read error. The V and J genes are TRBV12-3 or TRBV12-4 and TRBJ2-7; D perhaps matches TRBD2 (6 bases). The J call is uncertain, as TRBJ2-4 better fits the DNA end. This CDR3 is 14 amino acids long. The CDR3 bases are TGTGCCCGCAGTCCGATGGACTATCAGAACATTCAGTACTTC. This codes for CARSPMDYQNIQYF.

This clonotype was counted once. This may be a read error, as it is one base from a much larger clone. V and J are TRBV6-6 and TRBJ1-5, with no clear D. The CDR3 is 13 amino acids. Germline V gene lookup returns CDR1 MNHNY and CDR2 SVGAGI (reference sequence). This CDR3 reads CASGYGGNQPQHF. The CDR3 coding sequence is TGTGCCAGCGGTTACGGAGGGAATCAGCCCCAGCATTTT.

The chain joins TRBV20-1 to TRBJ2-7, with D tentatively TRBD2 (5 bases). This CDR3 contains 16 residues. Deletions cut 0 bases from V and 0 bases from J, with 15 bases between. Germline CDR1 reads DFQATT; CDR2 reads SNEGSKA (reference sequence). Here the CDR3 DNA reads TGCAGTGCTAGAGACCGACCAGTGGGGAGCTCCTACGAGCAGTACTTC. Residues: CSARDRPVGSSYEQYF.

This clonotype came up a few times. The rearrangement links TRBV12-3 or TRBV12-4 to TRBJ1-1; D gene uncertain. The CDR3 runs 13 residues. Trimming removed 5 bases at V and 4 bases at J, with 11 bases between. As DNA, the CDR3 is TGTGCCAGCAGTCCGCGACATTCCACTGAAGCTTTCTTT. It yields the protein CASSPRHSTEAFF.

In its sample, this clonotype was seen many times. The rearrangement joins TRBV7-2 to TRBJ1-1, with D possibly being TRBD1 (5 bases). The CDR3 has 14 residues. CDR1 SGHTA and CDR2 FQGNSA come from the germline V gene. Trimming left V 1 base short and J 1 base short, with 7 bases between. In DNA, the CDR3 is TGTGCCAGCAGCTTAGGCAGGGCGAACACTGAAGCTTTCTTT. This gives the protein CASSLGRANTEAFF.

The V and J genes are TRBV24-1 and TRBJ2-1; 8 nucleotides match TRBD2. The trim removed 4 bases at V and 1 base at J, leaving 5 bases unmatched. Germline CDR1 KGHDR, CDR2 SFDVKD. The length of the CDR3 is 16 residues. The CDR3 reads CATSDTRGGSYNEQFF. In DNA form, the CDR3 reads TGTGCCACCAGTGACACCCGGGGGGGATCCTACAATGAGCAGTTCTTC.

About this clonotype: A much bigger clone sits one base away, suggesting this may be a read error. The V and J genes are TRBV6-5 and TRBJ2-3; either TRBD1 or TRBD2 may supply D (5 bases each). CDR1 is MNHEY, CDR2 SVGAGI, per germline. Trimming pared 6 bases from V and 7 bases from J, leaving 14 bases between. The CDR3 is made up of 13 amino acids. The CDR3 sequence: CASRPGRSNTQYF. The CDR3 region has the DNA TGTGCCAGCAGACCGGGACGGAGTAATACGCAGTATTTT.

This clonotype was observed many times. The chain carries TRBV6-1 and TRBJ2-7; D might be TRBD1 or TRBD2, each matching 5 bases. V lost 4 bases and J 6 bases, leaving 19 bases between the germline ends. The CDR3 is made up of 15 amino acids. Germline lookup yields CDR1 MNHNS and CDR2 SASEGT. CDR3 in amino acids: CASSGSWRGAREQYF. The CDR3 DNA sequence: TGTGCCAGCAGTGGGTCTTGGAGAGGGGCTCGCGAGCAGTACTTC.

The chain is built from TRBV19 and TRBJ2-6; no clear D gene. The V gene's germline CDR1 is LNHDA and CDR2 SQIVND (reference sequence). Trimming removed 9 bases at V and 0 bases at J, with 9 bases between. The CDR3 runs to 14 residues. CDR3 DNA sequence: TGTGCCAGCAAACAGCTCTCTGGGGCCAACGTCCTGACTTTC. It translates to CASKQLSGANVLTF. Combining the CDR3 with reference TRBV19 and TRBJ2-6 gives the whole variable domain DGGITQSPKYLFRKEGQNVTLSCEQNLNHDAMYWYRQDPGQGLRLIYYSQIVNDFQKGDIAEGYSVSREKKESFPLTVTSAQKNPTAFYLCASKQLSGANVLTFGAGSRLTVL.

About this clonotype itself: This could be a read error, since a much larger clone is one nucleotide away. V gene TRBV4-2 combines with J gene TRBJ2-7; no clear D gene. The CDR3 spans 12 residues. Germline V gene sequence: CDR1 LGHNA, CDR2 YNFKEQ. The CDR3 region has the DNA TGTGTCAGCAGCCAAGATCACTACGAGCAGTACTTC. This encodes CVSSQDHYEQYF.

Only a few counts were recorded for this clonotype. The chain joins TRBV7-9 to TRBJ2-1, with a weak D call TRBD2 (5 bases). With the DNA end fitting TRBJ2-7 better, the J assignment may be wrong. CDR1 SEHNR and CDR2 FQNEAQ come from the germline V gene (reference sequence). This CDR3 is built from 16 residues. The CDR3 region is CASSGRDGSSYNEQYF. CDR3 nucleotide sequence: TGTGCCAGCAGCGGAAGAGATGGGAGCTCCTACAATGAGCAGTACTTC.

Concerning this clonotype itself: A much larger clone differs from this one at a single base, so this may be a read error. The chain employs TRBV7-2 and TRBJ2-1, with 9 positions matching TRBD2. The J call could be wrong; TRBJ2-7 is a better fit for the DNA end. Germline assignment: CDR1 SGHTA and CDR2 FQGNSA. The CDR3 has 14 amino acids. The CDR3 loop is CASKGLASYNEQYF. CDR3 sequence (DNA): TGTGCCAGCAAAGGACTAGCGTCCTACAATGAGCAGTACTTC.